This T cell receptor (beta chain) is from a study of blood T cells in healthy people across ages. This CDR3 is 15 amino acids long. Germline lookup yields CDR1 SGHKS and CDR2 YYEKEE (reference sequence). Findings and limits, study-wide: While age rose, TCR beta diversity per million T cells dropped in a roughly linear way.

The use of a sample-barcoded 5' primer and a J-beta primer mix characterized a second PCR of roughly 7 to 11 cycles. A tag from a template-switch adaptor with 12 random nucleotides marked each cDNA molecule. Paired-end reads containing CDR3 totaled no fewer than 2.5 million for each sample. TCRdb fed the 5' RACE reads into MiXCR, producing one record per CDR3 protein. This table holds 600,000 to 900,000 distinct CDR3 sequences, roughly 25% found once. This clonotype was detected only a few times. As yet, its antigen is unknown. The sample was also linked to a second study, of T cells of mothers and their children.

The material sequenced was blood. The V and J genes are TRBV5-5 and TRBJ1-5; TRBD1 or TRBD2 may be the D gene (7 bases each). TRBJ2-3 matches the DNA end more closely, so the J call is doubtful. The sequence came from a boy younger than 18 in good health. The CDR3, as DNA: TGTGCCAGCAGCTTGGAGCAGGGGGGGAATCAGCCCCAGTATTTT. It translates to CASSLEQGGNQPQYF.